This TCR beta chain was recorded in a study of cytomegalovirus exposure and HLA in healthy donors. Vbeta (60) and Jbeta (13) primers were used in the PCR. The data were produced by immunoSEQ multiplex PCR, yet TCRdb's version contains in-frame clones alone and is incomplete. The table for this sample gives 150,000 to 200,000 clones. Trimming stripped 4 bases from V and 7 bases from J, with 17 bases between. The CDR3 covers 15 residues. Germline V CDR1 and CDR2: SGHNT, YYREEE (reference sequence). Everyone who donated was a healthy bone marrow donor. The clonotype comes from a woman aged 55-75 years in good health and CMV-seronegative. The sample consisted of PBMCs. J is TRBJ1-4 and V is TRBV5-4, with a possible D match to TRBD1 (6 bases). CDR3 loop: CASSTGTDVTEKLFF. In nucleotides, the CDR3 is TGTGCCAGCAGCACAGGGACCGATGTTACTGAAAAACTGTTTTTT.